This T cell receptor (beta chain) originates from a study of technical replicates of blood from four donors. Libraries were prepared by immunoSEQ multiplex PCR; TCRdb keeps only in-frame clonotypes and omits some of them. Seen here are just over 95,000 clones, more than 90% observed once, and the top ten hold 0.2% to 0.25%. CDR3 length: 15 amino acids. Germline lookup yields CDR1 MGHDK and CDR2 SYGVNS. Between the trimmed V and J ends, which lost 6 bases and 11 bases, there was a span of 23 bases. Sequenced sample: T cells isolated from PBMCs. This clonotype was obtained from a human donor in good health. The V call is TRBV25-1, the J call TRBJ2-1, with D perhaps TRBD2 (6 bases). Here the CDR3 DNA reads TGTGCCAGCAGCCATCCGGACTATCGGCCCCAAAAGCAGTTCTTC. Protein sequence: CASSHPDYRPQKQFF.